This T cell receptor beta chain is from a study of blood T cell repertoires in COVID-19 (dated by TCRdb to 2019 to 2021). With respect to the entire study: Samples covering the acute and convalescent phases of COVID-19 were provided by collaborators in the United States, Italy and Spain. The prospective study material was composed of cDNA or gDNA derived from T cells, B-cell-depleted T cells, or PBMCs. The dataset comprised deeply sampled blood TCRbeta repertoires from subjects exposed to, actively infected with, or recovered from COVID-19. A freely available public database, intended as a resource for researchers studying the immune response to SARS-CoV-2, is where the repertoires were released. Samples came from the ongoing ImmuneRACE study (first 160 participants) plus 1,254 subjects from 6 global collaborators. Nearly every sample came with metadata listing a de-identified subject ID, COVID-19 status, age in years and sex. Where available, HLA class I and class II types were obtained from metadata supplied by the sample provider rather than from assay-based typing. Here is what the overall study found, with its caveats: How much clinical and demographic metadata was included differed by source and by participant, and the metadata was provided uncurated.

TCRbeta CDR3 regions were amplified from genomic DNA using the immunoSEQ Assay, a bias-controlled multiplex PCR. In the source study's methods: The number of nucleated cells in each sample was estimated from the amplification of reference gene primers within the assay. To quantify the absolute abundance of each unique TCRbeta CDR3 rearrangement, sequence reads were collapsed and filtered. Productive Simpson clonality was computed per sample as the square root of Simpson's diversity index over productive rearrangements. The immuneACCESS repertoire file appears here via TCRdb, limited to in-frame rearrangements. These files lack a portion of the clones; in checked studies, under half of the deficit traces to unresolved V genes, and the cause of the others is not known. The V and J calls and clone size were taken over from that table, and D and trimming were inferred from the DNA. Present in this sample are 150,000 to 200,000 clones, over 65% of which were seen just once. The ten biggest clones cover under 3.5% of the sample.

The collaborating institutions used their own protocols to collect whole blood in K2EDTA tubes. Collaborator samples were shipped for TCRbeta analysis as frozen whole blood, isolated PBMCs, or DNA extracted from either sample type. On this clone: Its antigen is still unknown. Within one base of it there is no much larger clone, and no base qualities were kept.

Sequences MDHEN (CDR1) and SYDVKM (CDR2) are obtained from the germline V gene. The CDR3 has 15 amino acids, counting the end cysteine and phenylalanine. The retained sequence is limited to the CDR3, 45 bases, with the frame set at the first base. After removal of 7 bases from V and 4 bases from J, the junction retains 8 bases not matched to a gene. Material: peripheral blood. The receptor comes from a woman older than 75 with acute or convalescent COVID-19. The chain is made from TRBV28 and TRBJ2-7; TRBD2 lines up with 12 middle nucleotides. The base sequence is TGTGCCAGCATCGTGACTAGCGGGAGTGGTTACGAGCAGTACTTC. Translated, it gives CASIVTSGSGYEQYF.